This is a list of T cell receptor beta chains from one sample in a study of T-cell memory formation after mild COVID-19. TCRdb fed the 5' RACE reads into MiXCR, producing one record per CDR3 protein. The repertoire includes under 300,000 distinct CDR3 sequences, 7.5% to 10% of them detected once, and 22% sits in the top ten. Specimen: PBMCs or a T cell subset sorted from them (not recorded which). Receptor source: a man aged 18 to 29 who had mild COVID-19 (a few samples of this study predate the infection). Cell type and time point are not known. The CDR3 runs from the conserved cysteine through the conserved F or W. A D gene is named only where the DNA matches it firmly. Clone size, where shown, is once, few, many, or a class for clones that have expanded.

TRBV6-2/TRBV6-3,TRBD2,TRBJ2-2,few,CASSSGTSGPGELFF,TGTGCCAGCAGTTCCGGGACTAGCGGGCCCGGGGAGCTGTTTTTT
TRBV5-6,TRBD2,TRBJ2-3,-,CASSLGDYYTDTQYF,TGTGCCAGCAGCTTGGGGGACTACTACACAGATACGCAGTATTTT
TRBV7-6,TRBD1,TRBJ2-7,many,CASSRDRRDYEQYF,TGTGCCAGCAGCCGGGACAGGAGAGACTACGAGCAGTACTTC
TRBV5-1,-,TRBJ1-1,few,CASRFGDSEAFF,TGCGCCAGCAGGTTTGGTGACAGTGAAGCTTTCTTT
TRBV28,TRBD2,TRBJ2-5,many,CASSSPTGGETQYF,TGTGCCAGCAGTTCACCCACGGGGGGAGAGACCCAGTACTTC
TRBV6-5,TRBD1,TRBJ1-5,few,CASRGDRVQPQHF,TGTGCCAGCAGGGGAGACAGGGTCCAGCCCCAGCATTTT
TRBV7-3,TRBD2,TRBJ2-1,few,CASSLTTSGGPRFF,TGTGCCAGCAGCTTAACAACTAGCGGGGGGCCCCGGTTCTTC
TRBV5-1,-,TRBJ2-5,-,CASSSLRTGQETQYF,TGCGCCAGCAGCTCCCTTCGAACAGGACAAGAGACCCAGTACTTC
TRBV6-5,-,TRBJ1-6,many,CASSYGVNSPLHF,TGTGCCAGCAGTTACGGCGTGAATTCACCCCTCCACTTT
TRBV12-3/TRBV12-4,TRBD1,TRBJ2-3,-,CASSPGGLDTQYF,TGTGCCAGCAGCCCAGGGGGCTTGGATACGCAGTATTTT
TRBV7-2,-,TRBJ2-5,-,CASSLAPYGETQYF,TGTGCCAGCAGCTTAGCGCCCTATGGAGAGACCCAGTACTTC
TRBV6-4,-,TRBJ1-1,few,CASSVPHKNTEAFF,TGTGCCAGCAGTGTCCCCCACAAAAACACTGAAGCTTTCTTT
TRBV12-3/TRBV12-4,TRBD1,TRBJ1-1,-,CASSQGARNTEAFF,TGTGCCAGCAGTCAGGGGGCGCGAAACACTGAAGCTTTCTTT
TRBV4-2,-,TRBJ2-7,few,CASSQENAIVYEQYF,TGTGCCAGCAGCCAAGAGAACGCAATCGTCTACGAGCAGTACTTC
TRBV7-2,-,TRBJ2-5,many,CASSAGPLEDSTQYF,TGTGCCAGCAGCGCCGGACCGCTGGAGGACTCGACCCAGTACTTC
TRBV10-3,-,TRBJ1-2,few,CAISERQGDGYTF,TGTGCCATCAGTGAGCGGCAGGGAGATGGCTACACCTTC
TRBV10-2,-,TRBJ1-4,-,CASTGRGAREKLFF,TGCGCCAGCACTGGCCGGGGGGCGCGGGAAAAACTGTTTTTT
TRBV5-1,TRBD1,TRBJ2-5,many,CASSGQGASSGETQYF,TGCGCCAGCAGCGGTCAGGGGGCGTCGTCCGGGGAGACCCAGTACTTC
TRBV5-1,TRBD2,TRBJ2-1,few,CASSLGPGGYNEQFF,TGCGCCAGCAGCTTGGGGCCGGGGGGATACAATGAGCAGTTCTTC
TRBV10-3,TRBD1,TRBJ2-3,-,CAISESGQSTDTQYF,TGTGCCATCAGTGAGTCGGGACAGAGCACAGATACGCAGTATTTT
TRBV6-2/TRBV6-3,TRBD1,TRBJ2-1,few,CASSYRGQTSYNEQFF,TGTGCCAGCAGTTACAGGGGACAGACTTCCTACAATGAGCAGTTCTTC
TRBV7-6,TRBD2,TRBJ2-2,many,CASSSNPGTSAPGELFF,TGTGCCAGCAGCTCCAATCCCGGGACTAGCGCCCCCGGGGAGCTGTTTTTT
TRBV5-1,TRBD2,TRBJ2-1,many,CASSYFGGGSYNEQFF,TGCGCCAGCAGCTACTTTGGCGGGGGATCCTACAATGAGCAGTTCTTC
TRBV18,TRBD2,TRBJ2-7,-,CASSPPAGASHEQYF,TGTGCCAGCTCACCACCAGCGGGGGCCTCCCACGAGCAGTACTTC
TRBV10-3,-,TRBJ2-2,many,CAISEGDSYTGELFF,TGTGCCATCAGTGAAGGGGATAGTTACACCGGGGAGCTGTTTTTT
TRBV6-1,TRBD1,TRBJ1-1,-,CASLPGTGNTEAFF,TGTGCCAGCTTACCCGGGACAGGGAACACTGAAGCTTTCTTT
TRBV29-1,-,TRBJ2-1,few,CSVEEFAYNEQFF,TGCAGCGTTGAAGAATTCGCCTACAATGAGCAGTTCTTC
TRBV4-1,-,TRBJ1-2,many,CASSQVIPGDGGYTF,TGCGCCAGCAGCCAAGTCATTCCGGGGGACGGTGGCTACACCTTC
TRBV9,TRBD2,TRBJ2-1,-,CASRPGASGGDDEQFF,TGTGCCAGCAGGCCAGGGGCTAGCGGGGGTGACGATGAGCAGTTCTTC
TRBV4-2,TRBD1,TRBJ1-1,-,CASSPGQGGEAFF,TGTGCCAGCAGCCCGGGACAGGGAGGTGAAGCTTTCTTT
TRBV28,-,TRBJ2-7,-,CASSPMTYEQYF,TGTGCCAGCAGTCCGATGACTTACGAGCAGTACTTC
TRBV11-2,-,TRBJ2-5,few,CASSLGSGLQETQYF,TGTGCCAGCAGCTTAGGATCGGGTCTCCAAGAGACCCAGTACTTC
TRBV5-1,-,TRBJ2-5,many,CASSLGRGQETQYF,TGTGCCAGCAGTTTGGGGAGGGGGCAAGAGACCCAGTACTTC